The 8 T cell receptor beta chains in this list originate from one sample, sequenced in a study of cytomegalovirus exposure and HLA in healthy donors (dated by TCRdb to 2016 to 2017). Receptor libraries were prepared by the immunoSEQ multiplex PCR assay. In TCRdb, the immuneACCESS table is reduced to in-frame sequences with V and J assigned. These tables do not hold every clone; where another copy was compared, an unresolved V gene accounts for under half, and the others remain unexplained. This sample is represented by 150,000 or so clones; 80% to 90% of them were singletons. The biggest ten clones account for around 6% of the sample. The material sequenced was PBMCs. These receptors were taken from a woman aged 25-40 years in good health and CMV-seropositive.

V and J are TRBV18 and TRBJ2-7, with TRBD1 matching 10 bases. This CDR3 contains 15 residues. The germline V gene has CDR1 KGHSH and CDR2 LQKENI. J was trimmed by 11 bases and V by 3 bases; bases with no gene match: 13. The CDR3 sequence: CASSPQGQGPSAEYF. The CDR3 DNA follows: TGTGCCAGCTCACCGCAGGGACAGGGGCCATCCGCCGAGTACTTC.

This clone was counted a single time. V and J are TRBV12-1 and TRBJ1-5; TRBD1, the table's D call, was not compared with the DNA. TRBV12-1 is classified as a pseudogene. The CDR3 spans 21 residues. The CDR3 spells CASSLNLGTGHQALYNQPQHF. For the CDR3, the DNA is TGTGCCAGCAGCTTAAACCTCGGGACAGGGCATCAAGCTCTCTATAATCAGCCCCAGCATTTT.

The CDR3 region is CASSESIYGDTQYF. The CDR3 DNA sequence: TGCGCCAGCAGTGAGTCTATATACGGAGATACGCAGTATTTT. The chain employs TRBV10-1 and TRBJ2-3, with D unresolved. CDR3 length: 14 residues. V dropped 0 bases and J dropped 5 bases, with 9 bases sitting between them. CDR1 and CDR2 (germline): WNHNN, SYGVQD (reference sequence).

V usage is TRBV28 and J usage is TRBJ1-4; D is unclear. In germline, CDR1 is MDHEN, CDR2 SYDVKM. The CDR3 is 14 amino acids. V was pared by 7 bases and J by 7 bases, with 16 bases between. The chain's CDR3 is CASNSRARGEKLFF. In DNA, the CDR3 is TGTGCCAGCAATTCGAGGGCCCGGGGTGAAAAACTGTTTTTT.

J is TRBJ2-7 and V is TRBV7-8; D ambiguous. This CDR3 is built from 14 residues. Trimming removed 6 bases at V and 1 base at J, with 13 bases between. Germline loops: CDR1 SGHVS, CDR2 FQNEAQ. The CDR3 reads CASSGGQISYEQYF. The CDR3 DNA reads TGTGCCAGCAGTGGTGGCCAGATTTCCTACGAGCAGTACTTC.

The chain is built from TRBV7-2 and TRBJ2-3; D is ambiguous. This CDR3 contains 15 residues. Germline V gene sequence: CDR1 SGHTA, CDR2 FQGNSA. V gave up 1 base and J gave up 1 base, with 9 bases separating them. The CDR3 region has the DNA TGTGCCAGCAGCTTAGTGGCCAGGCGCACAGATACGCAGTATTTT. It encodes CASSLVARRTDTQYF.

The chain is built from TRBV2 and TRBJ2-7; 7 positions agree with TRBD2. The germline V gene has CDR1 SNHLY and CDR2 FYNNEI. This CDR3 has 15 amino acids. J gave up 3 bases and V 7 bases, and 12 bases lay outside the gene matches. In nucleotides, the CDR3 is TGTGCCAGCACCGGGTGGCGGGAGCTTGACTACGAGCAGTACTTC. It specifies CASTGWRELDYEQYF.

The chain couples TRBV9 to TRBJ2-1; 7 positions match TRBD1. The ends lost 2 bases at V and 7 bases at J; junction bases unmatched: 0. The CDR3 sequence is 12 residues long. In germline, CDR1 is SGDLS, CDR2 YYNGEE. This CDR3 is CASSVTGNEQFF. The CDR3, as DNA: TGTGCCAGCAGCGTGACAGGGAATGAGCAGTTCTTC.